These 32 T cell receptor beta chains were all obtained from the same sample, sequenced in a study of blood T cell repertoires in COVID-19. Assay: immunoSEQ multiplex PCR; the TCRdb copy retains only in-frame clones and omits some. The sample records about 120,000 clones, 85% being singletons. Sequencing used peripheral blood. These receptors all come from a man aged 35 to 55 with acute or convalescent COVID-19.

The rearrangement uses TRBV19 and TRBJ2-5; 9 bases fit TRBD1. Germline V gene lookup returns CDR1 LNHDA and CDR2 SQIVND (reference sequence). The CDR3 is 15 residues long. V lost 4 bases to trimming and J lost 1 base; unmatched junction nucleotides: 4. CDR3 nucleotide sequence: TGTGCCAGTAGTAACCGGGACAGGGCCCAAGAGACCCAGTACTTC. It codes for CASSNRDRAQETQYF.

V gene TRBV19 combines with J gene TRBJ1-2; TRBD1 matches 7 bases. Looked up from germline, CDR1 is LNHDA and CDR2 is SQIVND (reference sequence). CDR3 length: 14 amino acids. V trimming: 5 bases; J trimming: 5 bases; junction bases outside the gene matches: 8. The CDR3 loop is CASSLSGTDYGYTF. DNA for the CDR3: TGTGCCAGTAGTTTATCCGGGACAGATTATGGCTACACCTTC.

This chain connects TRBV24-1 to TRBJ2-5; TRBD2 aligns across 8 bases. With V trimmed by 5 bases and J by 1 base, 8 bases remained unmatched. In germline, CDR1 is KGHDR, CDR2 SFDVKD. This CDR3 has 16 residues. The DNA for the CDR3 is TGTGCCACCAGTGGCAATAGCGGGGTTACCCAAGAGACCCAGTACTTC. This sequence encodes CATSGNSGVTQETQYF.

The chain joins TRBV19 to TRBJ2-1, with no clear D. The length of the CDR3 is 13 residues. CDR1 and CDR2 (germline): LNHDA, SQIVND (reference sequence). The V gene lost 1 base and the J gene lost 4 bases, with 5 bases spanning the gap. The CDR3 nucleotides read TGTGCCAGTAGTATAGTGTTATACAATGAGCAGTTCTTC. Its protein product is CASSIVLYNEQFF.

In its sample, this clone was seen a few times. V gene TRBV12-5 combines with J gene TRBJ1-1; possibly TRBD1 for D (5 bases). CDR3 length: 15 residues. Germline V gene data show CDR1 as LGHNT and CDR2 as FRNRAP. V was shortened by 3 bases and J by 4 bases, with 15 bases between the two germline ends. CDR3 nucleotide sequence: TGTGCTAGTGGTTTAGATTCAGGGTCCGGCACTGAAGCTTTCTTT. Amino acids: CASGLDSGSGTEAFF.

This clone was found once. CDR3 amino acids: CASTSTGGSSYTF. The CDR3, as DNA: TGTGCCAGCACCTCAACAGGGGGCTCGAGCTACACCTTC. This chain connects TRBV6-5 to TRBJ1-2, with 9 positions matching TRBD1. This CDR3 contains 13 residues. Germline V gene sequence: CDR1 MNHEY, CDR2 SVGAGI. The V gene end was trimmed by 7 bases and the J gene end by 9 bases; junction bases not matched to a gene: 9.

The V gene is TRBV5-8, the J gene TRBJ1-5, with D uncertain. Deletions cut 0 bases from V and 0 bases from J, with 7 bases between. Germline V lookup: CDR1 SGHTS, CDR2 YDEGEE. The CDR3 runs 15 residues. The CDR3 here is CASSLGSDSNQPQHF. CDR3 in DNA: TGTGCCAGCAGCTTGGGTAGTGATAGCAATCAGCCCCAGCATTTT.

This sequence joins TRBV2 and TRBJ2-7, with D possibly matching TRBD2 (5 bases). The CDR3 runs to 13 residues. The ends were cut back, 5 bases at V and 7 bases at J, with 15 bases in the middle. The V gene's germline CDR1 is SNHLY and CDR2 FYNNEI. The DNA of the CDR3 is TGTGCCAGCAGTCCGGCCAGTTCGGGGGAGCAGTACTTC. Translation gives CASSPASSGEQYF.

The rearrangement joins TRBV18 to TRBJ1-1; 8 nucleotides match TRBD1. J lost 4 bases, V lost 3 bases, and 4 bases had no gene match. The length of the CDR3 is 14 residues. Germline V gene sequence: CDR1 KGHSH, CDR2 LQKENI. The CDR3 protein is CASSPSTGGTEAFF. The CDR3 DNA reads TGTGCCAGCTCACCGAGTACAGGGGGCACTGAAGCTTTCTTT.

The chain recombines TRBV3-1 (or the pseudogene TRBV3-2) with TRBJ1-2; 10 nucleotides align to TRBD1. Germline V gives CDR1 LGHDT, CDR2 YNNKEL (reference sequence). Losses at the gene ends were 4 bases for V and 5 bases for J; bases not matched to a gene: 7. The CDR3 runs 15 residues. The CDR3 here is CASSPLGQGEYGYTF. CDR3 bases: TGTGCCAGCAGCCCCTTAGGACAGGGGGAATATGGCTACACCTTC.

The sample holds a few counts of this clone. The chain uses TRBV29-1 and TRBJ1-2; no reliable D call. CDR3 length: 13 residues. Germline lookup yields CDR1 SQVTM and CDR2 ANQGSEA. The ends were cut back, 5 bases at V and 6 bases at J, with 16 bases in the middle. In nucleotides, the CDR3 is TGCAGCGTTACAGATGACATACCTGATGGCTACACCTTC. Translating it yields CSVTDDIPDGYTF.

The V call is TRBV9, the J call TRBJ2-3, with 9 nucleotides matching TRBD2. In germline, CDR1 is SGDLS, CDR2 YYNGEE. V trimming: 2 bases; J trimming: 6 bases; junction bases outside the gene matches: 13. This CDR3 has 17 residues. In nucleotides, the CDR3 is TGTGCCAGCAGCGTGTACGCCGGGACTAGCTCCCCCGATACGCAGTATTTT. Encoded protein: CASSVYAGTSSPDTQYF.

This sequence joins TRBV6-2 or TRBV6-3 and TRBJ2-5; 8 bases match TRBD2. This CDR3 contains 15 residues. CDR1 and CDR2 from the germline V gene are MNHEY and SVGEGT. V was clipped by 6 bases and J by 1 base; unmatched bases: 7. The DNA for the CDR3 is TGTGCCAGCAGATACCGGACTAGCTCCCAAGAGACCCAGTACTTC. Translation: CASRYRTSSQETQYF.

This clone has a single count. The chain combines TRBV2 with TRBJ2-3; D is uncertain. Germline lookup yields CDR1 SNHLY and CDR2 FYNNEI. The CDR3 loop spans 12 amino acids. V dropped 5 bases and J dropped 7 bases, with 10 bases sitting between them. CDR3 sequence (DNA): TGTGCCAGCAGTATAAACATGAATACGCAGTATTTT. Translating it yields CASSINMNTQYF.

V and J are TRBV5-1 and TRBJ2-3; the match to TRBD2 covers 9 bases. Losses at the gene ends were 4 bases for V and 1 base for J; bases not matched to a gene: 13. CDR1 SGHRS and CDR2 YFSETQ come from the germline V gene. The CDR3 sequence is 18 residues long. The CDR3 spells CASSGARSGGLRTDTQYF. CDR3 in DNA: TGCGCCAGCAGCGGAGCTCGGAGCGGGGGGTTGCGCACAGATACGCAGTATTTT.

The gene calls are TRBV2 and TRBJ1-1, with 8 bases matching TRBD1. Germline loops: CDR1 SNHLY, CDR2 FYNNEI. This CDR3 has 15 residues. After removal of 6 bases from V and 4 bases from J, the junction contained 10 bases not matched to a gene. The CDR3 region is CASSALTGVSTEAFF. The DNA for the CDR3 is TGTGCCAGCAGCGCCCTGACAGGGGTGAGCACTGAAGCTTTCTTT.

This clone was found a few times. CDR3 bases: TGTGCCAGCAGCCAAGGGAAGGGGTTCCACGAGCAGTACTTC. This encodes CASSQGKGFHEQYF. The chain has TRBV3-1 (or the pseudogene TRBV3-2) and TRBJ2-7; TRBD1 is a possible D gene (5 bases). CDR3 length equals 14 residues. V was pared by 1 base and J by 5 bases, with 12 bases between. Germline V gene sequence: CDR1 LGHDT, CDR2 YNNKEL (reference sequence).

The V gene is TRBV2, the J gene TRBJ2-6; D possibly corresponds to TRBD2 (6 bases). Trimming removed 4 bases at V and 2 bases at J, with 6 bases between. The CDR3 covers 14 residues. CDR1 SNHLY and CDR2 FYNNEI come from the germline V gene. CDR3 nucleotide sequence: TGTGCCAGCAGTGGGGGGGCTGGGGCCAACGTCCTGACTTTC. It specifies CASSGGAGANVLTF.

This clone came up once. The rearrangement uses TRBV7-9 and TRBJ1-4, with 8 bases fitting TRBD1. CDR3 length: 16 residues. Germline V gene data show CDR1 as SEHNR and CDR2 as FQNEAQ (reference sequence). J was trimmed by 8 bases and V by 1 base; bases with no gene match: 9. The CDR3 sequence is CASSLGYQGAREKLFF. The CDR3 coding sequence is TGTGCCAGCAGCTTAGGATATCAGGGGGCGCGGGAAAAACTGTTTTTT.

V gene TRBV6-2 or TRBV6-3 combines with J gene TRBJ2-1, with D perhaps matching TRBD1 (6 bases). Germline loops: CDR1 MNHEY, CDR2 SVGEGT. This CDR3 has 16 residues. V was pared by 4 bases and J by 5 bases, with 18 bases between. CDR3 in amino acids: CASSSRTGHTNNEQFF. CDR3 nucleotide sequence: TGTGCCAGCAGTTCACGTACGGGACACACTAACAATGAGCAGTTCTTC.

The rearrangement joins TRBV18 to TRBJ2-7, with D possibly being TRBD2 (6 bases). Germline V gives CDR1 KGHSH, CDR2 LQKENI. The CDR3 spans 15 residues. V was cut by 5 bases and J by 0 bases, with 14 bases left in between. The CDR3 sequence: CASSNFAGSSYEQYF. CDR3 coding DNA: TGTGCCAGCTCAAATTTCGCGGGGAGCTCCTACGAGCAGTACTTC.

This sequence joins TRBV5-6 and TRBJ1-1; the match to TRBD1 covers 12 bases. Trimming removed 3 bases from V and 8 bases from J; junction bases left unmatched: 5. CDR1 is SGHDT and CDR2 is YYEEEE in the germline V gene. The CDR3 spans 14 residues. CDR3 DNA: TGTGCCAGCAGCTGGGGGACAGGGGGCGGGGAAGCTTTCTTT. It specifies CASSWGTGGGEAFF.

The genes are TRBV3-1 (or the pseudogene TRBV3-2) and TRBJ2-3; tentatively, D is TRBD2 (5 bases). Trimming removed 4 bases from V and 3 bases from J, with 5 bases in between. Germline V gene sequence: CDR1 LGHDT, CDR2 YNNKEL (reference sequence). This CDR3 region has 12 residues. DNA of the CDR3: TGTGCCAGCAGCCTAGCGACAGATACGCAGTATTTT. Translated, it gives CASSLATDTQYF.

This chain joins TRBV9 and TRBJ1-2, with no clear D. V gave up 4 bases and J gave up 2 bases, with 15 bases separating them. CDR1 SGDLS and CDR2 YYNGEE come from the germline V gene. CDR3 length equals 15 residues. CDR3 bases: TGTGCCAGCAGCCCCCGACACCCGACCAACTATGGCTACACCTTC. This sequence encodes CASSPRHPTNYGYTF.

The gene calls are TRBV5-4 and TRBJ2-3; 7 bases fit TRBD2. CDR1 is SGHNT, CDR2 YYREEE, per germline (reference sequence). Trimming removed 0 bases from V and 0 bases from J; junction bases left unmatched: 4. The length of the CDR3 is 16 residues. In nucleotides, the CDR3 is TGTGCCAGCAGCTTGGATATCGGGGGGAGCACAGATACGCAGTATTTT. It codes for CASSLDIGGSTDTQYF.

The genes are TRBV27 and TRBJ1-1, with a tentative D call TRBD1 (5 bases). Germline CDR1 is MNHEY and CDR2 is SMNVEV (reference sequence). The CDR3 is 14 residues long. V shed 2 bases and J shed 3 bases, with 10 bases lying between them. The CDR3 bases are TGTGCCAGCAGTTTAGGGAGGGGTGACACTGAAGCTTTCTTT. It translates to CASSLGRGDTEAFF.

The rearrangement joins TRBV5-1 to TRBJ1-1, with 9 bases lining up with TRBD1. Trimming removed 7 bases from V and 0 bases from J; junction bases left unmatched: 10. Germline CDR1 and CDR2: SGHRS and YFSETQ. The CDR3 extends over 16 amino acids. CDR3 sequence reads: CASWVGTGLLNTEAFF. CDR3 DNA sequence: TGCGCCAGCTGGGTAGGGACAGGGCTGTTGAACACTGAAGCTTTCTTT.

The CDR3 spells CATTAGLGTDTQYF. The DNA for the CDR3 is TGTGCCACCACCGCGGGGTTAGGTACAGATACGCAGTATTTT. This chain connects TRBV15 to TRBJ2-3; D is perhaps TRBD2 (6 bases). The germline gives CDR1 LNHNV, CDR2 YYDKDF (reference sequence). CDR3 length equals 14 residues. Deletions cut 7 bases from V and 3 bases from J, with 14 bases between.

The CDR3 sequence: CASFGEPGANEKLFF. CDR3 coding DNA: TGCGCCAGCTTCGGGGAGCCCGGGGCTAATGAAAAACTGTTTTTT. The chain links TRBV5-1 to TRBJ1-4; D is unresolved. This CDR3 region has 15 residues. Germline CDR1 and CDR2: SGHRS and YFSETQ. V was shortened by 7 bases and J by 3 bases, with 16 bases between the two germline ends.

The J gene is TRBJ1-3, the V gene TRBV5-1, with D possibly being TRBD1 (5 bases). CDR1 is SGHRS and CDR2 is YFSETQ in the germline V gene. Trimming took 0 bases from V and 4 from J, leaving 14 bases between them. The CDR3 is made up of 16 amino acids. The CDR3 DNA is TGCGCCAGCAGCTTGGTCTCTCAGGGCTCGGGAAACACCATATATTTT. It specifies CASSLVSQGSGNTIYF.

The chain employs TRBV25-1 and TRBJ2-7; D is perhaps TRBD2 (5 bases). The V and J ends lost 0 bases and 1 base respectively, with 7 bases between them. Per the germline V gene, CDR1 is MGHDK and CDR2 is SYGVNS. The CDR3 spans 14 residues. The DNA of the CDR3 is TGTGCCAGCAGTGAATACGAGGGTTCCTACGAGCAGTACTTC. As protein: CASSEYEGSYEQYF.

This sequence joins TRBV20-1 and TRBJ1-5; D gene unclear. Between the trimmed V and J ends, which lost 6 bases and 7 bases, there was a span of 10 bases. Germline V lookup: CDR1 DFQATT, CDR2 SNEGSKA (reference sequence). The CDR3 is made up of 11 amino acids. Here the CDR3 reads CSAPVGQPQHF. Here the CDR3 DNA reads TGCAGTGCCCCAGTGGGCCAGCCCCAGCATTTT.